The clone carrying this TCR beta chain was counted a few times. A much bigger clone sits one base away, suggesting this may be a read error. The CDR3 has 15 amino acids. The data originate from a study of identical twins. In TCRdb, the 5' RACE reads were re-called with MiXCR into one record per CDR3 protein. Of 690,000 or so distinct CDR3 sequences listed, 8.5% to 9% are singletons. This sample also appeared in a second study, on yellow fever vaccine responses in identical twins.

This TCR was recovered from a woman aged 18-35 years in good health. The gene calls are TRBV12-3 or TRBV12-4 and TRBJ2-3, with D perhaps matching TRBD1 (5 bases). The specimen sequenced was PBMCs. Here the CDR3 DNA reads TGTGTCCTCGTGGCCGCGGACACTAGCACAGATACGCAGTATTTT. Protein: CVLVAADTSTDTQYF.